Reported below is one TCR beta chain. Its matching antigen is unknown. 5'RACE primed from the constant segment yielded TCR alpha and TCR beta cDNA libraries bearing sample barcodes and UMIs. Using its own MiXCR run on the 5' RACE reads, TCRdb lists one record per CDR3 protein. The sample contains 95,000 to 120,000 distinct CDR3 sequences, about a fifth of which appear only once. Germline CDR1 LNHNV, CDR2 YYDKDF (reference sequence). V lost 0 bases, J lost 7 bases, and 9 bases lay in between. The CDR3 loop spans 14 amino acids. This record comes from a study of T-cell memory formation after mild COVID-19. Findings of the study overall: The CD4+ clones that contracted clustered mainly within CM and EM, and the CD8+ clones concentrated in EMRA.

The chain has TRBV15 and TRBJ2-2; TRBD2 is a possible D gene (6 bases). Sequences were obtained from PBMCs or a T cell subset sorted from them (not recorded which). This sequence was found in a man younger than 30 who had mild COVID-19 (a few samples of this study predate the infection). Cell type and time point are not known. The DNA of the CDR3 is TGTGCCACCAGCAGAGAAGCGGGCGGCGGGGAGCTGTTTTTT. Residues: CATSREAGGGELFF.